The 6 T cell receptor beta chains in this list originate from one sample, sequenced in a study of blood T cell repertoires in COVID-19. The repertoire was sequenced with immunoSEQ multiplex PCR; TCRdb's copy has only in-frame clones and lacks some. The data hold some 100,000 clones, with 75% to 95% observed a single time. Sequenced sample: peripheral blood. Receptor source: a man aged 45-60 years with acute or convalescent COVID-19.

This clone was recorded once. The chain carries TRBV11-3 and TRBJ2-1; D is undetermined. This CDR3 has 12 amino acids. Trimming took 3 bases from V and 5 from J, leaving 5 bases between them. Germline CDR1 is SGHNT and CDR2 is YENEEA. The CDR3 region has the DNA TGTGCCAGCAGCTTCCGGGACAATGAGCAGTTCTTC. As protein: CASSFRDNEQFF. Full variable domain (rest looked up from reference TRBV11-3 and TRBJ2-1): EAGVVQSPRYKIIEKKQPVAFWCNPISGHNTLYWYLQNLGQGPELLIRYENEEAVDDSQLPKDRFSAERLKGVDSTLKIQPAELGDSAVYLCASSFRDNEQFFGPGTRLTVL.

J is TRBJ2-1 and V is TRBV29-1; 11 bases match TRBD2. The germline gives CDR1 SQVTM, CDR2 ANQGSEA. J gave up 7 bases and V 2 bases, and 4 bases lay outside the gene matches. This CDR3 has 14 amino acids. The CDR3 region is CSVETSGRGNEQFF. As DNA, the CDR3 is TGCAGCGTTGAAACTAGCGGGAGAGGGAATGAGCAGTTCTTC.

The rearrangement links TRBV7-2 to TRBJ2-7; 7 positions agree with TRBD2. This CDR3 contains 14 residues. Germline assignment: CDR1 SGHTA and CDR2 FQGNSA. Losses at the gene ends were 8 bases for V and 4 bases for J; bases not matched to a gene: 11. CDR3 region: CASRLGGSGYEQYF. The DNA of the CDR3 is TGTGCCAGCCGCCTGGGCGGGAGCGGTTACGAGCAGTACTTC.

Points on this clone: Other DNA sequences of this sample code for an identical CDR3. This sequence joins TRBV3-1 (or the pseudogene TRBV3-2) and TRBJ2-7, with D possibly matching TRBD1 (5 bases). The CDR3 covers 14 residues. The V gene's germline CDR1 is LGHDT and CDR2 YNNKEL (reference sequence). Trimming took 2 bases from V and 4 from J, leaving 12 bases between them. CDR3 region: CASSQRGGPYEQYF. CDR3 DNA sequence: TGTGCCAGCAGCCAAAGGGGCGGTCCTTACGAGCAGTACTTC.

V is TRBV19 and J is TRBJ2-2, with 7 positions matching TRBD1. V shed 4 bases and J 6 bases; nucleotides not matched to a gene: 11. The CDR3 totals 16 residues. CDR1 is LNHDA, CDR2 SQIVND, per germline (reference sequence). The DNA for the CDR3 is TGTGCCAGTAGTAACCGACAGGGTTTGGGATCCGGGGAGCTGTTTTTT. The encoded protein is CASSNRQGLGSGELFF.

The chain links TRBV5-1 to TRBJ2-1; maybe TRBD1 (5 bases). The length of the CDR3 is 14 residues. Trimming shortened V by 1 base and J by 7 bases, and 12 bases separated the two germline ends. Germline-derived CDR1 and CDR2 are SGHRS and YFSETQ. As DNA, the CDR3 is TGCGCCAGCAGCTTGTTACCAGGGTCAAATGAGCAGTTCTTC. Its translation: CASSLLPGSNEQFF.